This T cell receptor beta chain was identified during a study of spatial heterogeneity in lung cancer (dated by TCRdb to between 2018 and 2021). With regard to the full study: More beta-chain than alpha-chain transcripts were consistently detected, likely reflecting higher beta-chain transcript abundance. In tumor regions, TCR transcript counts showed a strong correlation with a T cell transcriptional module score from matched bulk RNA-seq. In the raw uncorrected reads, each unique combination of TCR and UMI appeared more than ten times on average. Both alpha and beta chains were TCR-sequenced in approximately 200 tumor regions, around 65 matched nontumor lung samples and some 56 PBMC samples obtained at surgery. The study linked features of the TCR repertoire to counts of nonsynonymous mutations, which were determined by whole-exome sequencing of tumor tissue. TCR alpha and beta repertoires were quantitatively compared across multiple tumor regions, matched nontumor lung and blood in non-small cell lung cancer.

This specimen's time point label, interpreted: sample taken at primary tumor resection. The donors were 65 to 85 patients from the lung TRACERx cohort who had early-stage, untreated non-small cell lung cancer. Whole RNA extracted from tumor and nontumor lung tissue, or from cryopreserved PBMC samples, was used for TCR sequencing without cell sorting. Only patients with enough RNA available from two or more tumor regions were chosen for TCR sequencing. Before being selected, tumor and adjacent nontumor lung specimens were reviewed by a lung pathologist. What the research found in general, with its limitations: Counts of ubiquitous and regional expanded TCRs correlated with counts of ubiquitous and regional nonsynonymous mutations, respectively. TCR-seq coverage of tumor T cells was estimated at only roughly 7.7% for alpha chains and 13% for beta chains. Additional single-cell paired TCR alpha and beta sequencing was considered necessary to confirm, at a functional level, the hypothesis that regional TCRs recognize regional mutations. A correlation was observed between the number of expanded intratumoral alpha and beta TCRs and the tumor nonsynonymous mutation count.

For this clonotype: What antigen it recognizes has not been identified. Qualities for individual bases were not recorded, and no much larger clone is one base off.

The method behind the library was 5' RACE. The instrument given in TCRdb is NextSeq 500. In the TCR library protocol, a unique molecular identifier was attached to each TCR cDNA molecule so that PCR and sequencing errors could be corrected. Concerning the study's data processing: Decombinator tools were used for TCR identification, UMI-based error correction and CDR3 extraction. TCRs above a frequency of 2 per 1,000, corresponding to the top 1% of the tumor frequency distribution, were defined as expanded. Expanded tumor TCRs statistically deemed absent (corrected P<0.05) from at least one tumor region were classed as regional, and all other expanded tumor TCRs were classed as ubiquitous. Renyi diversity was calculated using the R vegan package after each repertoire was subsampled 100 times to 5,000 TCRs. To build CDR3 similarity networks, amino acid triplet string-kernel similarity was used, and CDR3s were connected when their pairwise similarity was above 0.82. TCRdb ran its own pipeline on the public reads, namely fastp trimming at Q25 and MiXCR clone calling, and kept in-frame beta chains. Rows with one shared CDR3 protein collapse into an entry with the most common genes and DNA. The V and J calls shown here were made by TCRdb, not taken from the authors' results. Counted in this sample were about 9,200 distinct CDR3 sequences; approximately 8.1% of them appeared once. The ten largest clones take up roughly 23% of the sample.

The germline V gene encodes CDR1 MDHEN and CDR2 SYDVKM. From the cysteine up to the phenylalanine, the CDR3 has a length of 14 residues. Left in the record is the CDR3 DNA by itself, 42 bases read in frame from the first base. At the junction V is shortened by 7 bases and J by 0 bases, with 13 bases in between. The chain employs TRBV28 and TRBJ2-7; TRBD2 is possibly the D segment (6 matching bases). Material: lung tumor tissue, obtained at surgery. The receptor was isolated from a male donor with early-stage non-small cell lung cancer. This receptor has the CDR3 CASKGDFLSYEQYF. The sequenced DNA is TGTGCCAGCAAAGGGGACTTTCTCTCCTACGAGCAGTACTTC.